The 2 T cell receptor beta chains listed next were all sequenced from one sample in a study of neurological immune-mediated disorders. TCRdb re-analysed the 5' RACE reads in MiXCR, keeping a single row per CDR3 protein. The repertoire includes more than 30,000 distinct CDR3 sequences, about an eighth of them detected once, and around 5.3% sits in the top ten. Specified time point: technical triplicate 2. Sequenced material: CD4+ T cells from blood. The receptors here all came from a female donor with HTLV-1-associated myelopathy (HAM/TSP).

CDR3 region: CSALKTAQETQYF. The CDR3 nucleotides are TGCAGTGCTTTAAAAACAGCCCAAGAGACCCAGTACTTC. The chain has TRBV20-1 and TRBJ2-5; D is uncertain. The CDR3 length is 13 residues. The germline gives CDR1 DFQATT, CDR2 SNEGSKA (reference sequence). Trimming took off 5 bases at V and 1 base at J, with 11 bases between the two ends.

This clonotype was observed at least ten times. The rearrangement links TRBV3-1 to TRBJ2-7; 8 bases map to TRBD2. From germline, CDR1 is LGHDT and CDR2 YNNKEL (reference sequence). V shed 8 bases, J shed 2 bases, and the junction held 5 bases outside the gene matches. This CDR3 comprises 13 residues. The DNA for the CDR3 is TGTGCCAGCGGGAGCGGGGGTCCCTACGAGCAGTACTTC. Amino acid sequence: CASGSGGPYEQYF.